This T cell receptor (beta chain) was captured by sequencing in a study of response to subunit inactivated influenza vaccine. TCRdb re-called the RT-PCR reads with MiXCR, one entry per CDR3 protein. The table shows some 800,000 distinct CDR3 sequences, with over 20% occurring only once. Whole-study findings and limits: T cells newly recruited by each seasonal influenza vaccination are few, the authors suggested.

Only a few counts were recorded for this clonotype. No antigen is known for it. Trimming removed 1 base from V and 2 bases from J, with 8 bases in between. This CDR3 spans 14 amino acids. Germline CDR1 reads LNHNV; CDR2 reads YYDKDF (reference sequence). The origin of this receptor is a man over 45 who received an inactivated influenza vaccine. The sequencing here drew on PBMCs from blood, taken about 5 days after vaccination. The rearrangement links TRBV15 to TRBJ1-2; D unresolved. CDR3 region: CATSRGGYNYGYTF. As DNA, the CDR3 is TGTGCCACCAGCAGAGGTGGATACAACTATGGCTACACCTTC.